This T cell receptor (beta chain) is from a study of cytomegalovirus exposure and HLA in healthy donors. Study-wide points: Productive rates of about 90% or about 30% were seen for most TCR beta V segments in an earlier analysis. There were around 160 TCR beta chains listed as cytomegalovirus-associated. The classifier reportedly diagnosed cytomegalovirus status with high specificity and sensitivity.

In the case of this clone: Its specificity is unknown.

60 Vbeta and 13 Jbeta primers were used in PCR. TCRdb's copy holds only in-frame clones and misses some; the assay was immunoSEQ multiplex PCR. This table has 180,000 or so clones, 70% to 90% appearing once. The germline V gene encodes CDR1 SGHRS and CDR2 YFSETQ. After removal of 0 bases from V and 0 bases from J, the junction contained 7 bases not matched to a gene. The CDR3 contains 18 residues. The sample taken for sequencing was PBMCs. V gene TRBV5-1 combines with J gene TRBJ1-3; 9 bases line up with TRBD1. This sequence was found in a man younger than 30 in good health and CMV-seropositive. DNA for the CDR3: TGCGCCAGCAGCTTGGCCCGGACAGGGGCTCTCTCTGGAAACACCATATATTTT. Amino acid sequence: CASSLARTGALSGNTIYF.